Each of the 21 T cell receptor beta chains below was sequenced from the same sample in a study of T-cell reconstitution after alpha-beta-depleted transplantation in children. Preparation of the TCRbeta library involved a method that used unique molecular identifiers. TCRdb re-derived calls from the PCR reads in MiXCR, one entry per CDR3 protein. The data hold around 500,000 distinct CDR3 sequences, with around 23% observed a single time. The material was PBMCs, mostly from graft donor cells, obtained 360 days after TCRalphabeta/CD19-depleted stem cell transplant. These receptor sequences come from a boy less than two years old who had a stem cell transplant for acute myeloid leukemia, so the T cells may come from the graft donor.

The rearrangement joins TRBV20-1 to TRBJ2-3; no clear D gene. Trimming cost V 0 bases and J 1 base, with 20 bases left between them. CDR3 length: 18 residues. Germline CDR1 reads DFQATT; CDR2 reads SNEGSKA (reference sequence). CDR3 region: CSARDLWARQLRTDTQYF. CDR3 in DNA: TGCAGTGCTAGAGATCTATGGGCCAGACAACTCCGCACAGATACGCAGTATTTT.

CDR3 sequence reads: CSARPQGSYEQYV. The CDR3 coding sequence is TGCAGTGCTAGGCCCCAGGGGTCCTACGAGCAGTACGTC. The V call is TRBV20-1, the J call TRBJ2-7; the D gene is possibly TRBD1 (6 bases). The CDR3 extends over 13 amino acids. V was pared by 3 bases and J by 1 base, with 10 bases between. The germline V gene encodes CDR1 DFQATT and CDR2 SNEGSKA (reference sequence).

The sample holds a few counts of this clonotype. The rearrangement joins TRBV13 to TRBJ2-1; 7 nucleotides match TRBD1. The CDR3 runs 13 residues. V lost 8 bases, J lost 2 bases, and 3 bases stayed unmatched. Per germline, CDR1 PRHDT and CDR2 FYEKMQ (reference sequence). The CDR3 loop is CASLQGAYNEQFF. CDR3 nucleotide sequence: TGTGCCAGCCTGCAGGGGGCCTACAATGAGCAGTTCTTC.

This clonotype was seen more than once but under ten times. The CDR3 region has the DNA TGTGCCATCAGTGAGTCGAGGGGTCTAAGCTCCTACGAGCAGTACTTC. It codes for CAISESRGLSSYEQYF. V is TRBV10-3 and J is TRBJ2-7, with D possibly being TRBD1 or TRBD2 (5 bases each). V dropped 0 bases and J dropped 0 bases, with 12 bases sitting between them. Germline V gene data show CDR1 as ENHRY and CDR2 as SYGVKD. This CDR3 is 16 amino acids long.

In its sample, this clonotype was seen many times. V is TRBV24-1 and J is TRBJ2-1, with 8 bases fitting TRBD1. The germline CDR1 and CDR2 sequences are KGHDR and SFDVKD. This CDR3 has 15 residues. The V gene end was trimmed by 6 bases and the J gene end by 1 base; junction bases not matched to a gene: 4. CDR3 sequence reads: CATSQTGGSYNEQFF. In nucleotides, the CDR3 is TGTGCCACCAGTCAAACAGGGGGATCCTACAATGAGCAGTTCTTC.

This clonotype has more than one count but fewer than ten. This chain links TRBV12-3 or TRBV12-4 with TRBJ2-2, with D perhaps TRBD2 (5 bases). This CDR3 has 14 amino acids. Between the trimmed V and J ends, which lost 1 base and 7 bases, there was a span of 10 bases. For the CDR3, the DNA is TGTGCCAGCAGTTTAGGGCTAGCCGGCGGGGAGCTGTTTTTT. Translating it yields CASSLGLAGGELFF.

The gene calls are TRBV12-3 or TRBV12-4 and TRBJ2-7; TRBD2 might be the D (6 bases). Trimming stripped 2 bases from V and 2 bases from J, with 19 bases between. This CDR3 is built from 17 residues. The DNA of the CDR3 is TGTGCCAGCAGTTTATCGAAGGGAGTAGCGGCACCCTACGAGCAGTACTTC. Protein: CASSLSKGVAAPYEQYF.

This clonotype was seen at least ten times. CDR3 nucleotides: TGCAGCGTTGAAAGGACAGGGCCTCCGGGGGATACGCAGTATTTT. It yields the protein CSVERTGPPGDTQYF. The rearrangement joins TRBV29-1 to TRBJ2-3; 8 positions match TRBD1. Germline CDR1 is SQVTM and CDR2 is ANQGSEA. Unmatched junction bases numbered 10, after V lost 2 bases and J lost 6 bases. The length of the CDR3 is 15 residues.

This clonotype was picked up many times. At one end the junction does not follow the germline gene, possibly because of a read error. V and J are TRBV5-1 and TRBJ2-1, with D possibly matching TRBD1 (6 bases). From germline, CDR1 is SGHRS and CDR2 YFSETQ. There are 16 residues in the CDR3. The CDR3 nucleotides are TGCGCCAGCAGCCTAGACGCCGGGACATCCTTCAATGAGCAGTTCTTC. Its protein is CASSLDAGTSFNEQFF.

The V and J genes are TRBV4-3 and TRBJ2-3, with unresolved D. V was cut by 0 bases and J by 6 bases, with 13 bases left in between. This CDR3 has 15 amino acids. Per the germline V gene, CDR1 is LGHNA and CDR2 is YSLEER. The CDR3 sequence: CASSQDLGVADTQYF. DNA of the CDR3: TGCGCCAGCAGCCAAGATCTAGGTGTGGCGGATACGCAGTATTTT.

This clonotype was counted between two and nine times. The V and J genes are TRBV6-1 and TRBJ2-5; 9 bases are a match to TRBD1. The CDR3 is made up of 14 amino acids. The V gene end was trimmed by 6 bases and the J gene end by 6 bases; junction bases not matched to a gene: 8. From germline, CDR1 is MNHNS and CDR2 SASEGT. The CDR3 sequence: CASSPRDRVQTQYF. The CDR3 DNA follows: TGTGCCAGCAGCCCGAGGGACAGGGTGCAGACCCAGTACTTC.

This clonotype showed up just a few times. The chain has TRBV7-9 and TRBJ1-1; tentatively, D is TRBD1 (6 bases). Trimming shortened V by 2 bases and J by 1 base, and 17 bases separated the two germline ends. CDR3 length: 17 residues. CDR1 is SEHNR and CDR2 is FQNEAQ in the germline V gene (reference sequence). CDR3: CASSLWSGGRRNTEAFF. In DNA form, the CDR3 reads TGTGCCAGCAGCTTATGGTCGGGGGGCAGGAGGAACACTGAAGCTTTCTTT.

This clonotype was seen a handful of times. Here the CDR3 reads CSVEFSRDFGAYEQYF. CDR3 sequence (DNA): TGCAGCGTTGAATTCTCTCGGGACTTCGGGGCCTACGAGCAGTACTTC. The chain carries TRBV29-1 and TRBJ2-7; D possibly corresponds to TRBD2 (6 bases). Germline CDR1 and CDR2: SQVTM and ANQGSEA. This CDR3 is built from 16 residues. V was clipped by 2 bases and J by 2 bases, with 19 bases between them.

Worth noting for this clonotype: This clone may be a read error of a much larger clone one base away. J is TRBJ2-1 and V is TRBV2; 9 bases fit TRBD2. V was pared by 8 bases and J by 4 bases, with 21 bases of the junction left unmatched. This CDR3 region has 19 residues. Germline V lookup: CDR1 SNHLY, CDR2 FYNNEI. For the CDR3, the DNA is TGTGCCAGCTGTTTATTGACAGGGAGGCCTAGCGGGGCTTACAATGAGCAGTTCTTC. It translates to CASCLLTGRPSGAYNEQFF.

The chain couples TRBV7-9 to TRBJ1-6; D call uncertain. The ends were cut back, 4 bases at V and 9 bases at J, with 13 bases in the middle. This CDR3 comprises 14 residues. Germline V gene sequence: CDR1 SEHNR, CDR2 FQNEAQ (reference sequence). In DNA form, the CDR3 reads TGTGCCAGCAGCTCCCCCTACGCGACTTCACCCCTCCACTTT. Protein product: CASSSPYATSPLHF.

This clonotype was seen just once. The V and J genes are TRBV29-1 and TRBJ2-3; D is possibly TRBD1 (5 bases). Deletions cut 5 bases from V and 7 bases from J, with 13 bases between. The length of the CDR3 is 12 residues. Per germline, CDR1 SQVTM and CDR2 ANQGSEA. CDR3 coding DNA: TGCAGCGTTCGAGAAAGGGGTAATACGCAGTATTTT. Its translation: CSVRERGNTQYF.

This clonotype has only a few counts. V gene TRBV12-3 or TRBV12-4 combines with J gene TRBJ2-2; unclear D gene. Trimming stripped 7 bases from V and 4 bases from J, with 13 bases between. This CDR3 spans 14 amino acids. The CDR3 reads CASTGLDPTGELFF. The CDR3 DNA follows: TGTGCCAGCACAGGCCTTGACCCCACCGGGGAGCTGTTTTTT.

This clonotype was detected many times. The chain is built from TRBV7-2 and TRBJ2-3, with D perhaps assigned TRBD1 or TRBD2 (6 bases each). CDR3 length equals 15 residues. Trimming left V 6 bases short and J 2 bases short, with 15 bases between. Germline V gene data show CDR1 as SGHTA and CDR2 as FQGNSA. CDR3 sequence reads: CASSWGRTDTDTQYF. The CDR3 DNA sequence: TGTGCCAGCAGTTGGGGGAGGACAGACACAGATACGCAGTATTTT.

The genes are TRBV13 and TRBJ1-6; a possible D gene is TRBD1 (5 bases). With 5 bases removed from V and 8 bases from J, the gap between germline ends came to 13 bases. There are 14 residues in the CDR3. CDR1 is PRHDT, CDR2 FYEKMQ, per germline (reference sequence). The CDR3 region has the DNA TGTGCCAGCAGCGCCAGGGACGGTGATTCACCCCTCCACTTT. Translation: CASSARDGDSPLHF.

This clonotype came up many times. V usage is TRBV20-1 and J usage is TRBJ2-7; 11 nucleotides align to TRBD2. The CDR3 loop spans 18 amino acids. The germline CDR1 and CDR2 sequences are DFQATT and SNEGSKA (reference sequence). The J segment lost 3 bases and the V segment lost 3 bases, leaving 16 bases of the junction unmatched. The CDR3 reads CSASVGSLAGGLRYEQYF. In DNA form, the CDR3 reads TGCAGTGCTAGCGTAGGTAGCCTAGCGGGGGGACTACGCTACGAGCAGTACTTC.

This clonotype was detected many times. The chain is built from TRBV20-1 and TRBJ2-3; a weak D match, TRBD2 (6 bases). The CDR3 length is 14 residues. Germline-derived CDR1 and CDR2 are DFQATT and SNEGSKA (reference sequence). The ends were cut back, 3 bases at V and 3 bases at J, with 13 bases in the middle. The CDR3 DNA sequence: TGCAGTGCTAGGACTAGTTGGATTACAGATACGCAGTATTTT. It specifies CSARTSWITDTQYF.